Presented here are 9 T cell receptor beta chains from one specimen sequenced in a study of beta chain features in type 1 diabetes. All of the isolated RNA was reverse transcribed, so expressed TCRB transcripts were sequenced. The repertoire was sequenced with immunoSEQ multiplex PCR; TCRdb's copy has only in-frame clones and lacks some. The top ten clones hold approximately 0.05% of a sample with 400,000 to 550,000 clones, 11% of them seen once. The sequenced material came from naive CD4+ T cells from blood. The receptor set was obtained from a young woman in good health.

This clone came up a few times. V is TRBV7-2 and J is TRBJ2-7, with 8 bases lining up with TRBD1. This CDR3 is built from 13 residues. Germline loops: CDR1 SGHTA, CDR2 FQGNSA. CDR3 bases: TGTGCCAGCAGCTTATCCCACCGGGACAGGATTACAGTC. It is translated as CASSLSHRDRITV.

The sample holds a few counts of this clone. The gene calls are TRBV30 and TRBJ2-5; TRBD1 is a possible D gene (6 bases). CDR1 GTSNPN and CDR2 SVGIG come from the germline V gene (reference sequence). This CDR3 is built from 12 residues. The ends were cut back, 0 bases at V and 4 bases at J, with 6 bases in the middle. The CDR3 DNA reads TGTGCCTGGAGTGTACAGGGAGAGACCCAGTACTTC. Its protein is CAWSVQGETQYF.

This chain joins TRBV30 and TRBJ1-1, with D unresolved. The CDR3 is made up of 12 amino acids. Trimming took off 2 bases at V and 8 bases at J, with 12 bases between the two ends. Germline assignment: CDR1 GTSNPN and CDR2 SVGIG (reference sequence). The CDR3 sequence: CAWSPGITEAFF. The CDR3 DNA sequence: TGTGCCTGGAGTCCTGGGATCACCGAAGCTTTCTTT.

This clone was observed a handful of times. CDR3 protein: CASSVGQYHTEAFF. The DNA for the CDR3 is TGTGCCAGCAGTGTGGGACAGTACCACACTGAAGCTTTCTTT. The chain uses TRBV28 and TRBJ1-1; 7 bases match TRBD1. Trimming cost V 5 bases and J 3 bases; bases outside gene matches: 6. The CDR3 length is 14 residues. In germline, CDR1 is MDHEN, CDR2 SYDVKM.

This clone has more than one count but fewer than ten. The chain recombines TRBV29-1 with TRBJ1-1; no reliable D call. The CDR3 totals 12 residues. The V gene lost 7 bases and the J gene lost 1 base, with 10 bases spanning the gap. Germline CDR1 SQVTM, CDR2 ANQGSEA. Here the CDR3 reads CSGGFENTEAFF. DNA of the CDR3: TGCAGCGGAGGATTCGAGAACACTGAAGCTTTCTTT.

This clone was counted only a few times. This chain joins TRBV14 and TRBJ2-7, with 8 bases aligning to TRBD2. The CDR3 contains 15 residues. Per germline, CDR1 SGHDN and CDR2 FVKESK. J gave up 3 bases and V 4 bases, and 8 bases lay outside the gene matches. The CDR3 bases are TGTGCCAGCAGCCGAACTAGCGGCACCTTCTACGAGCAGTACTTC. It yields the protein CASSRTSGTFYEQYF.

Only a few counts were recorded for this clone. The chain has TRBV6-5 and TRBJ2-6; D is undetermined. The CDR3 covers 13 residues. Germline V lookup: CDR1 MNHEY, CDR2 SVGAGI. V was clipped by 7 bases and J by 0 bases, with 4 bases between them. As DNA, the CDR3 is TGTGCCAGCACCCGCTCTGGGGCCAACGTCCTGACTTTC. Amino acids: CASTRSGANVLTF.

This clone has a handful of counts. The chain couples TRBV5-1 to TRBJ2-3; D is possibly TRBD1 (6 bases). CDR1 and CDR2 (germline): SGHRS, YFSETQ. The CDR3 covers 13 residues. V gave up 4 bases and J gave up 6 bases, with 12 bases separating them. The CDR3 nucleotides read TGCGCCAGCAGCCCGCTACAGGGTGATACGCAGTATTTT. Translation: CASSPLQGDTQYF.

This chain connects TRBV4-1 to TRBJ1-2, with D unresolved. V lost 0 bases, J lost 5 bases, and 10 bases lay in between. CDR1 is MGHRA, CDR2 YSYEKL, per germline. The CDR3 covers 14 residues. The CDR3 reads CASSQDSSLYGYTF. DNA of the CDR3: TGCGCCAGCAGCCAAGACAGCTCACTATATGGCTACACCTTC.